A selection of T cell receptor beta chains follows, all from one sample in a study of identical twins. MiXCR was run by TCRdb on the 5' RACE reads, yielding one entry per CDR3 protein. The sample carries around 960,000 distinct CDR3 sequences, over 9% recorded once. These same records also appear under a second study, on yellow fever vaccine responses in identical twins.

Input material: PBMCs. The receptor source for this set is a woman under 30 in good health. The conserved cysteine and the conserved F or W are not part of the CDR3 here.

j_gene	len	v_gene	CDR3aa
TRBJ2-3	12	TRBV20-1	SASGRGGTDTQY
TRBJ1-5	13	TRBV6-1	ASRGRQGSNQPQH
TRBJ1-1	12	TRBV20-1	SASRGSMNTEAF
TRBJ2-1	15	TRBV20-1	SARASGKMDNNNEQF
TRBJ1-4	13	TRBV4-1	ASSLSGQGAEKLF
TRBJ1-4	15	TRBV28	ATKGGGITATNEKLF
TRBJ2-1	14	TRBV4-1	ASNPERTRRLDEQF
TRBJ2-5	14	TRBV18	ASSPSSSGRGETQY
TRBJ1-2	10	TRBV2	ASGLQGSGYT
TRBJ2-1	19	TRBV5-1	ASSLAYAASGPTGSYNEQF
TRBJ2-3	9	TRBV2	ARETTDTQY
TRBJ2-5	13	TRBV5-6	ASSLAMGVTETQY
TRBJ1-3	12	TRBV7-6	ASSIQGSGNTIY
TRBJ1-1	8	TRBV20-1	SDTNTEAF
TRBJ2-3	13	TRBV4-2	ASSQGGGEADTQY
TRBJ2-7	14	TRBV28	ASTRPSGATPNEQY
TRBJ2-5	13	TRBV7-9	ASSSWQDMQETQY
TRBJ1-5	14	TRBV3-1	ASSQSGTTSNQPQH
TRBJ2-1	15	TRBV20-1	SASGTSGGGSYNEQF
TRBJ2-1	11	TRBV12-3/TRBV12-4	ASSNLPYNEQF
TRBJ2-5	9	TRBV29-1	SVERLETQY
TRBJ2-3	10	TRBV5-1	ASSAALDTQY
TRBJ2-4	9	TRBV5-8	ASSTWDSQY
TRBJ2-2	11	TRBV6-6	ASRAWESGELF
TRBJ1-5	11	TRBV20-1	SAVDRVNQPQH
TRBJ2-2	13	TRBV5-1	ASSPGLTNTGELF
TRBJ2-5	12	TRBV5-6	ASSLEGYQETQY
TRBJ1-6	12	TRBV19	ASSIQGVNSPLH
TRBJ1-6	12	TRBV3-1	ASSQVQGRSPLH
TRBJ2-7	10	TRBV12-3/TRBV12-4	ASSFFRGEQY
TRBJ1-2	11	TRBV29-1	SVEDGGANGYT
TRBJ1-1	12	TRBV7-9	ASSSKVMNTEAF
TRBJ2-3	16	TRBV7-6	ASSEAGTGSGWPDTQY
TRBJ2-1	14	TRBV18	ASSERRSLRGNEQF
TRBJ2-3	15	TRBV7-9	ASSWLAGGRGTDTQY
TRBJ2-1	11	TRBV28	ASSLYPSFEQF
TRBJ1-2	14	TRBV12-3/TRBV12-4	ASILGGAARFSGYT
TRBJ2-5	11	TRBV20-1	SAREAGEETQY
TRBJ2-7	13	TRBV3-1	ASSPTGLRTYEQY
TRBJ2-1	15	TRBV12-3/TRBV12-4	ASSSVTSGRFRHEQF
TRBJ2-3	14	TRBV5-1	ASSLGVAGSTDTQY
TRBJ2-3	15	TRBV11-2	ASSSLTSKASTDTQY
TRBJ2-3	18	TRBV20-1	SANVLGTSGGLFSTDTQY
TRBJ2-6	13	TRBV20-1	SARDGGNGANVLT
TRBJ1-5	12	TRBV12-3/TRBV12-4	ASSGRGNNQPQH
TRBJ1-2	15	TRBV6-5	ASSYLNPGRRTYGYT
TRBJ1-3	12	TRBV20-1	SARDSGSGNTIY
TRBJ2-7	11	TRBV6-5	ASSWTTGVEQY
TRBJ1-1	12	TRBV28	ASTGIDVLTEAF
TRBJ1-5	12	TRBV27	ASRTNRGRQPQH
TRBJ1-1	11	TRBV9	ASSHVPNTEAF
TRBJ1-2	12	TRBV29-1	SVDGRGSNYGYT
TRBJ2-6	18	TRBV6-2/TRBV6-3	ASSPTPPGTGGLGANVLT
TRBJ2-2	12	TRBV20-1	SAKWGGAAGELF
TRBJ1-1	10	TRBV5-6	ASKGTYSEAF